This T cell receptor beta chain was recovered during a study of T cell repertoires in aging, cancer and after chemotherapy. Study at large: Six age groups, ranging from 30 or younger to 70 or older, included the donors. Roughly 9.3 million TCR reads made up the full dataset.

General study results and limits: Median generation probability rose over the chemotherapy interval in each cancer cohort, suggesting rebound thymic output. Immunological memory after chemotherapy cannot be judged from the repertoire data.

This clonotype came up a few times. No antigen is known for it. V was clipped by 0 bases and J by 5 bases, with 20 bases between them. The CDR3 is 17 residues long. Germline V gene data show CDR1 as LNHNV and CDR2 as YYDKDF (reference sequence). Peripheral blood genomic DNA, not sorted cells or RNA, was the template. Multiplex touch-down PCR with TRB-A/B primers amplified rearranged V-D-J TRB sequences. TCRdb passed the multiplex PCR reads through MiXCR, listing each CDR3 protein once. The table records about 10,000 distinct CDR3 sequences, about 36% of them present only once. The sample taken for sequencing was blood. The chain links TRBV15 to TRBJ2-7, with D maybe TRBD1 (6 bases). The sequence came from a human donor in good health. In DNA, the CDR3 is TGTGCCACCAGCAGAGATCTCCTACCCTTGGGGGCCAACGAGCAGTACTTC. This translates into CATSRDLLPLGANEQYF.